Shown below are 19 T cell receptor beta chains from a single sample sequenced in a study of cytomegalovirus exposure and HLA in healthy donors. The PCR was carried out with 60 Vbeta primers and 13 Jbeta primers. The data were produced by immunoSEQ multiplex PCR, yet TCRdb's version contains in-frame clones alone and is incomplete. Among about 98,000 clones listed, about three quarters were seen once. The material sequenced was PBMCs. The receptors shown here come from a man aged 40-55 years in good health and CMV-seronegative.

The sample holds a few counts of this clone. The chain is built from TRBV18 and TRBJ1-4; D is unresolved. The germline V gene has CDR1 KGHSH and CDR2 LQKENI. V lost 2 bases to trimming and J lost 8 bases, with 12 bases between them. This CDR3 is 14 amino acids long. Here the CDR3 reads CASSPIGLEEKLFF. The CDR3 DNA follows: TGTGCCAGCTCACCAATCGGACTCGAGGAAAAACTGTTTTTT.

The chain carries TRBV30 and TRBJ2-1; D not resolved. Germline lookup yields CDR1 GTSNPN and CDR2 SVGIG (reference sequence). The length of the CDR3 is 12 residues. V was shortened by 4 bases and J by 2 bases, with 6 bases between the two germline ends. The CDR3 spells CAWIKTYNEQFF. In nucleotides, the CDR3 is TGTGCCTGGATAAAAACCTACAATGAGCAGTTCTTC. Using reference TRBV30 and TRBJ2-1 for the parts outside the CDR3, the full variable domain is SQTIHQWPATLVQPVGSPLSLECTVEGTSNPNLYWYRQAAGRGLQLLFYSVGIGQISSEVPQNLSASRPQDRQFILSSKKLLLSDSGFYLCAWIKTYNEQFFGPGTRLTVL.

V is TRBV7-6 and J is TRBJ1-1; no reliable D call. V dropped 2 bases and J dropped 1 base, with 11 bases sitting between them. The CDR3 contains 15 residues. The germline gives CDR1 SGHVS, CDR2 FNYEAQ. CDR3 sequence (DNA): TGTGCCAGCAGCTTATACCGAGGGCCGAACACTGAAGCTTTCTTT. The encoded protein is CASSLYRGPNTEAFF.

The chain is built from TRBV5-6 and TRBJ2-7; 11 nucleotides match TRBD2. Trimming removed 1 base from V and 0 bases from J; junction bases left unmatched: 3. The CDR3 contains 16 residues. Looked up from germline, CDR1 is SGHDT and CDR2 is YYEEEE. The chain's CDR3 is CASSLPSGRSSYEQYF. CDR3 coding DNA: TGTGCCAGCAGCTTGCCTAGCGGGAGGAGCTCCTACGAGCAGTACTTC.

This rearrangement joins TRBV28 to TRBJ2-3; D perhaps matches TRBD2 (6 bases). V lost 5 bases to trimming and J lost 6 bases, with 6 bases between them. Germline-derived CDR1 and CDR2 are MDHEN and SYDVKM. The CDR3 loop spans 11 amino acids. CDR3 bases: TGTGCCAGCAGTCGGGGGGATACGCAGTATTTT. Its translation is CASSRGDTQYF.

The J gene is TRBJ1-2, the V gene TRBV5-6; possibly TRBD1 for D (6 bases). The CDR3 is 12 residues long. CDR1 SGHDT and CDR2 YYEEEE come from the germline V gene. Between the trimmed V and J ends, which lost 0 bases and 9 bases, there was a span of 9 bases. The chain's CDR3 is CASSLGGQRYTF. CDR3 DNA sequence: TGTGCCAGCAGCTTGGGAGGACAGCGCTACACCTTC.

The chain couples TRBV6-6 to TRBJ1-4, with D hard to call. Looked up from germline, CDR1 is MNHNY and CDR2 is SVGAGI (reference sequence). V lost 6 bases and J 4 bases, leaving 12 bases between the germline ends. The CDR3 loop spans 14 amino acids. DNA for the CDR3: TGTGCCAGCAGCCCGACACCAGTTAATGAAAAACTGTTTTTT. Translation: CASSPTPVNEKLFF.

This clone was picked up a small number of times. The V gene is TRBV5-6, the J gene TRBJ2-7; 7 bases are shared with TRBD2. Germline loops: CDR1 SGHDT, CDR2 YYEEEE. V trimming: 3 bases; J trimming: 2 bases; junction bases outside the gene matches: 17. The CDR3 is 18 residues long. The CDR3 region has the DNA TGTGCCAGCAGCTCATTTGGCTTAATGGGACTAACCACCTACGAGCAGTACTTC. Residues: CASSSFGLMGLTTYEQYF.

This sequence joins TRBV7-9 and TRBJ1-2; D is uncertain. Germline values: CDR1 SEHNR, CDR2 FQNEAQ (reference sequence). CDR3 length equals 14 residues. Trimming took off 1 base at V and 4 bases at J, with 10 bases between the two ends. The CDR3: CASSLEGTAYGYTF. DNA of the CDR3: TGTGCCAGCAGCTTAGAAGGAACAGCCTATGGCTACACCTTC.

The chain is built from TRBV20-1 and TRBJ2-1, with a weak D call TRBD2 (6 bases). The V gene lost 5 bases and the J gene lost 14 bases, with 16 bases spanning the gap. This CDR3 has 11 amino acids. Per the germline V gene, CDR1 is DFQATT and CDR2 is SNEGSKA (reference sequence). The CDR3, as DNA: TGCAGTGCTTGGGCTCCGGGACTCAAGTTCTTC. Protein sequence: CSAWAPGLKFF.

The V and J genes are TRBV6-1 and TRBJ2-7; D is undetermined. Germline CDR1 reads MNHNS; CDR2 reads SASEGT. This CDR3 is 15 amino acids long. V was clipped by 0 bases and J by 2 bases, with 11 bases between them. The CDR3 protein is CASSEAPTETYEQYF. CDR3 sequence (DNA): TGTGCCAGCAGTGAAGCGCCCACTGAGACCTACGAGCAGTACTTC.

J is TRBJ1-4 and V is TRBV19; the D gene is possibly TRBD1 (6 bases). Trimming cost V 4 bases and J 7 bases, with 16 bases left between them. The CDR3 runs to 15 residues. The germline V gene encodes CDR1 LNHDA and CDR2 SQIVND (reference sequence). The CDR3 DNA is TGTGCCAGTAGTAAGACAGGCGCGTGGAGTGAAAAACTGTTTTTT. This codes for CASSKTGAWSEKLFF.

This rearrangement joins TRBV9 to TRBJ2-2; TRBD1 is a possible D gene (5 bases). CDR1 and CDR2 (germline): SGDLS, YYNGEE. Deletions cut 3 bases from V and 8 bases from J, with 14 bases between. CDR3 length: 14 residues. In DNA, the CDR3 is TGTGCCAGCAGCGCGGACACCAACCAAGGGGAGCTGTTTTTT. The encoded protein is CASSADTNQGELFF.

The J gene is TRBJ1-6, the V gene TRBV19, with D possibly TRBD1 on 6 matching bases. Trimming took 9 bases from V and 0 from J, leaving 9 bases between them. CDR1 is LNHDA and CDR2 is SQIVND in the germline V gene (reference sequence). The CDR3 covers 14 residues. The CDR3 region has the DNA TGTGCCAGCGGACAGAGCTCCTATAATTCACCCCTCCACTTT. Encoded protein: CASGQSSYNSPLHF.

This rearrangement joins TRBV2 to TRBJ1-1; possible D gene TRBD1, 5 bases. Germline V lookup: CDR1 SNHLY, CDR2 FYNNEI. Trimming took 4 bases from V and 0 from J, leaving 12 bases between them. The CDR3 contains 15 residues. The CDR3 nucleotides read TGTGCCAGCAGTGTCGCTCCAGGGATGAACACTGAAGCTTTCTTT. Encoded protein: CASSVAPGMNTEAFF.

This clone was seen a handful of times. V gene TRBV4-3 combines with J gene TRBJ2-4; 8 positions match TRBD1. The germline V gene encodes CDR1 LGHNA and CDR2 YSLEER. The V gene end was trimmed by 0 bases and the J gene end by 0 bases; junction bases not matched to a gene: 4. This CDR3 has 17 residues. Here the CDR3 DNA reads TGCGCCAGCAGCCAAGACGGACAGGGCCTAGCCAAAAACATTCAGTACTTC. Protein product: CASSQDGQGLAKNIQYF.

The chain has TRBV7-9 and TRBJ2-1, with 10 bases lining up with TRBD2. CDR3 length: 14 amino acids. The junction had 3 bases not matched to a gene; V was cut back by 3 bases and J by 7 bases. CDR1 SEHNR and CDR2 FQNEAQ come from the germline V gene (reference sequence). This CDR3 reads CASSLSTSGNEQFF. In DNA form, the CDR3 reads TGTGCCAGCAGCTTGTCGACTAGCGGGAATGAGCAGTTCTTC.

This clone turned up a few times. The J gene is TRBJ2-3, the V gene TRBV2; 8 positions match TRBD2. The CDR3 totals 15 residues. Germline assignment: CDR1 SNHLY and CDR2 FYNNEI. Unmatched junction bases numbered 7, after V lost 3 bases and J lost 5 bases. This chain's CDR3 is CASSDPGLGVDTQYF. The DNA of the CDR3 is TGTGCCAGCAGTGACCCGGGACTAGGGGTAGATACGCAGTATTTT.

This clone was recorded only once. The V gene is TRBV28, the J gene TRBJ1-1, with D unclear. V was pared by 2 bases and J by 4 bases, with 14 bases between. The germline V gene encodes CDR1 MDHEN and CDR2 SYDVKM. The CDR3 consists of 15 residues. CDR3 in DNA: TGTGCCAGCAGTTTACTTTTCCCAGAGGGCACTGAAGCTTTCTTT. Protein sequence: CASSLLFPEGTEAFF. Drawing the rest from reference TRBV28 and TRBJ1-1, the complete variable domain is DVKVTQSSRYLVKRTGEKVFLECVQDMDHENMFWYRQDPGLGLRLIYFSYDVKMKEKGDIPEGYSVSREKKERFSLILESASTNQTSMYLCASSLLFPEGTEAFFGQGTRLTVV.